This T cell receptor (beta chain) appears in the sequencing data of a study of blood T cell repertoires in COVID-19 (dated by TCRdb to 2019 to 2021). For context, the study as a whole: Samples from collaborators originated in the United States, Italy and Spain and spanned both the acute and convalescent phases of COVID-19. The prospective study material was composed of cDNA or gDNA derived from T cells, B-cell-depleted T cells, or PBMCs. Subjects who had been exposed to COVID-19, were actively infected with it, or had recovered from it provided the deeply sampled blood TCRbeta repertoires that made up the dataset. The repertoires were released in a freely available public database meant as a resource for research on the immune response to SARS-CoV-2. The samples were drawn from two sources: the first 160 participants of the ongoing ImmuneRACE study, and 1,254 subjects contributed by 6 global collaborators. The sample metadata nearly always contained a de-identified subject ID, COVID-19 status, age in years and sex. Where available, HLA class I and class II types were taken from metadata supplied by the sample provider and were not determined by assay-based typing.

From a lookup of the germline V gene, CDR1 and CDR2 are MNHEY and SVGAGI. Compared with germline, V lacks 5 bases and J lacks 6 bases; bases without a gene match: 8. From the cysteine through the phenylalanine, the CDR3 covers 15 amino acids. The kept DNA is CDR3 alone, 45 bases in frame from the first base. TCRbeta CDR3 regions were amplified from genomic DNA using the immunoSEQ Assay, a bias-controlled multiplex PCR. The original methods were these. Within the assay, amplification of reference gene primers was used to estimate how many nucleated cells each sample contained. Sequence reads were collapsed and filtered to measure the absolute abundance of every unique TCRbeta CDR3 rearrangement. For each sample, productive Simpson clonality was calculated by taking the square root of Simpson's diversity index across productive rearrangements. This immuneACCESS table, as held by TCRdb, lists in-frame sequences with V and J called but not all clones. Of the missing ones, under half trace to an unresolved V gene in checked studies; the others have no known cause. The DNA was the basis for D and trimming; V, J and clone size are from that table. Present in this sample are a few hundred thousand clones, 80% to 90% of which were seen just once. Under 7.5% of the sample belongs to the ten largest clones.

Comments on this clone: The clone's antigen remains unknown. Within one base of it there is no much larger clone, and no base qualities were kept.

Beyond this particular receptor, the publication reports: The quantity of clinical and demographic metadata differed by source and by participant and was supplied without curation.

A second Seattle source provided samples from volunteer blood donors who had recovered from COVID-19. The collaborating institutions used their own protocols to collect whole blood in K2EDTA tubes. For TCRbeta analysis, collaborator samples were shipped as frozen whole blood, as isolated PBMCs, or as DNA extracted from either sample type. The chain is encoded by TRBV6-5 joined to TRBJ2-3, with 10 central nucleotides matching TRBD1. This TCR was recovered from a man between 18 and 35 years old who had recovered from COVID-19. The sequencing input was peripheral blood. The CDR3 here reads CASSPPGTGADTQYF. The nucleotides are TGTGCCAGCAGTCCGCCCGGGACAGGGGCCGATACGCAGTATTTT.